This T cell receptor (beta chain) was documented in a study of blood T cell repertoires in COVID-19. Turning to the study itself: From the United States, Italy and Spain came samples of acute and convalescent COVID-19. From T cells, B-cell-depleted T cells, or PBMCs came the material, which was cDNA or gDNA.

The table came from immunoSEQ multiplex PCR; TCRdb's copy has only in-frame clones and leaves some out. The repertoire holds some 250,000 clones, with about 83% as singletons. V gave up 0 bases and J gave up 5 bases; unmatched junction bases: 5. Germline CDR1 and CDR2: SGHRS and YFSETQ. The CDR3 totals 15 residues. Source material: peripheral blood. The clonotype was recovered from a man aged 25-45 years who had recovered from COVID-19. This chain joins TRBV5-1 and TRBJ1-5; TRBD1 matches 7 bases. CDR3 DNA sequence: TGCGCCAGCAGCTTGGACAGGGGCGCTGATCAGCCCCAGCATTTT. Its translation: CASSLDRGADQPQHF.